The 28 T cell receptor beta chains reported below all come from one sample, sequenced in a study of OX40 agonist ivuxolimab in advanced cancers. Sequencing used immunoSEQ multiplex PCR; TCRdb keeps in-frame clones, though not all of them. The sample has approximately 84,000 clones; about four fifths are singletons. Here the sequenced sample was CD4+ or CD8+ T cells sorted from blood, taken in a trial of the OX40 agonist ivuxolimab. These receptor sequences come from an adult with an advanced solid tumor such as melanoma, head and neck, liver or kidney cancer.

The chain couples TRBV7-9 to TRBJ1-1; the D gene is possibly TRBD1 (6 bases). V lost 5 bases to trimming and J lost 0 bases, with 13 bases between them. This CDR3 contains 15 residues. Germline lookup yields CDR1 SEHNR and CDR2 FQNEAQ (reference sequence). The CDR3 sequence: CASSHRTGMNTEAFF. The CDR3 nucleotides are TGTGCCAGCAGCCACCGTACAGGGATGAACACTGAAGCTTTCTTT.

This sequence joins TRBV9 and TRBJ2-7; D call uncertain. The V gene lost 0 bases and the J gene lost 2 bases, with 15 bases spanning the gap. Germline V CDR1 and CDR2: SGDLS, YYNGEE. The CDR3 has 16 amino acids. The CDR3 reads CASSVAARERTYEQYF. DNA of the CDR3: TGTGCCAGCAGCGTAGCAGCAAGGGAAAGGACCTACGAGCAGTACTTC.

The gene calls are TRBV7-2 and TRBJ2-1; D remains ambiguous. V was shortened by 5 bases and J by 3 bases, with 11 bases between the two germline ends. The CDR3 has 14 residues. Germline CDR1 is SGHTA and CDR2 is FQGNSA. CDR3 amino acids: CASSEGIYYNEQFF. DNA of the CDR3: TGTGCCAGCAGCGAAGGGATCTACTACAATGAGCAGTTCTTC.

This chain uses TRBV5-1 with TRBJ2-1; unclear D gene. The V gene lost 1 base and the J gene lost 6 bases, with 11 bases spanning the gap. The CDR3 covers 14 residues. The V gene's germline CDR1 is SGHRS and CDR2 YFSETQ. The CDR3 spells CASSLSITTNEQFF. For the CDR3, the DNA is TGCGCCAGCAGCTTGTCTATAACCACCAATGAGCAGTTCTTC. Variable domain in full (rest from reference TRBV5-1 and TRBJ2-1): KAGVTQTPRYLIKTRGQQVTLSCSPISGHRSVSWYQQTPGQGLQFLFEYFSETQRNKGNFPGRFSGRQFSNSRSEMNVSTLELGDSALYLCASSLSITTNEQFFGPGTRLTVL.

The CDR3: CASSKAVNDRVNYGYTF. The CDR3 bases are TGTGCCAGCAGCAAAGCAGTAAACGACAGGGTAAACTATGGCTACACCTTC. This rearrangement joins TRBV21-1 to TRBJ1-2; the table's D call TRBD1 went unverified against the DNA. TRBV21-1 constitutes a pseudogene. The CDR3 covers 17 residues.

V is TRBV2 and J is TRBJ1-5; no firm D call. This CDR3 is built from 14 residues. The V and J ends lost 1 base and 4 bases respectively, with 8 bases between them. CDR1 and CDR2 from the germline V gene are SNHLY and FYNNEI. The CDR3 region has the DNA TGTGCCAGCAGTGAAGTTACACCGAATCAGCCCCAGCATTTT. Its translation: CASSEVTPNQPQHF.

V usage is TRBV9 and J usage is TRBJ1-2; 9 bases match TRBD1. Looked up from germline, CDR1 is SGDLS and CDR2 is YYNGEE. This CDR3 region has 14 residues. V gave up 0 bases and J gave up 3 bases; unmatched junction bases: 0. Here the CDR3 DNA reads TGTGCCAGCAGCGTAGGGACAGGGGACTATGGCTACACCTTC. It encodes CASSVGTGDYGYTF.

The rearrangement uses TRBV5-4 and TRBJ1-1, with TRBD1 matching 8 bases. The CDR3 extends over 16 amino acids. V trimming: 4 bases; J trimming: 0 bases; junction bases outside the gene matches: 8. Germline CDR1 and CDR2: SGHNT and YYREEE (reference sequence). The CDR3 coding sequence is TGTGCCAGCAGCCCTGGACAGGGTGGCGTGAACACTGAAGCTTTCTTT. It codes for CASSPGQGGVNTEAFF. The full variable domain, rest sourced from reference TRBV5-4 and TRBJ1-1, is ETGVTQSPTHLIKTRGQQVTLRCSSQSGHNTVSWYQQALGQGPQFIFQYYREEENGRGNFPPRFSGLQFPNYSSELNVNALELDDSALYLCASSPGQGGVNTEAFFGQGTRLTVV.

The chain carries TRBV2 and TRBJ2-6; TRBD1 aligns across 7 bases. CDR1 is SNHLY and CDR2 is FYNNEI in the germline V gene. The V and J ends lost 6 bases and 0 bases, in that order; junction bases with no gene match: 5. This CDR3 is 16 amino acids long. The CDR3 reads CASSGTDFSGANVLTF. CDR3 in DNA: TGTGCCAGCAGCGGGACAGATTTCTCTGGGGCCAACGTCCTGACTTTC.

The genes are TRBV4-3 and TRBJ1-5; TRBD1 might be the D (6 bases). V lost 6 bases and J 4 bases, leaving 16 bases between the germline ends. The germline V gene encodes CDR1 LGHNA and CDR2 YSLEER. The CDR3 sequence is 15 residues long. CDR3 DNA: TGCGCCAGCAGTCCTATGGTAGGACAGAATCAGCCCCAGCATTTT. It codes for CASSPMVGQNQPQHF.

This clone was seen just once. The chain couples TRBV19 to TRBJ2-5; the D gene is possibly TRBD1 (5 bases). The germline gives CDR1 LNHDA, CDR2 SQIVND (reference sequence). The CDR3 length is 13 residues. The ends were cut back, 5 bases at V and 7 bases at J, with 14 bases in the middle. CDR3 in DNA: TGTGCCAGTAGTGAAGGGGCAGTTGGGACCCAGTACTTC. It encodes CASSEGAVGTQYF.

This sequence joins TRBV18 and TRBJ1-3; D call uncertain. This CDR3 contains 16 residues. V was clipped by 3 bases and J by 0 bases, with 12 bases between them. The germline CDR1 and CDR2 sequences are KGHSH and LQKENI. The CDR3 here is CASSPRIQSSGNTIYF. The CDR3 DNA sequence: TGTGCCAGCTCACCGCGGATCCAGAGCTCTGGAAACACCATATATTTT.

The chain's CDR3 is CASSFGTMNTEAFF. The DNA for the CDR3 is TGTGCCAGCAGCTTTGGGACCATGAACACTGAAGCTTTCTTT. The chain combines TRBV7-2 with TRBJ1-1; D perhaps matches TRBD1 (5 bases). Trimming took 3 bases from V and 0 from J, leaving 8 bases between them. CDR3 length: 14 residues. Germline-derived CDR1 and CDR2 are SGHTA and FQGNSA.

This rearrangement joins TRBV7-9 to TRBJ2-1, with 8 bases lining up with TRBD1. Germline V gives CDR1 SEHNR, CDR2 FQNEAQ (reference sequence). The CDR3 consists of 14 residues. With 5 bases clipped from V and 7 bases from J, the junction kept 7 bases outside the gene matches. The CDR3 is CASSPYRGMNEQFF. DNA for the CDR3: TGTGCCAGCAGCCCCTACAGGGGGATGAATGAGCAGTTCTTC.

This CDR3 reads CASSIGAGGLADTQYF. The CDR3 bases are TGTGCCAGTAGTATAGGAGCGGGGGGGCTGGCAGATACGCAGTATTTT. The chain carries TRBV19 and TRBJ2-3; 10 bases map to TRBD2. J lost 4 bases, V lost 1 base, and 5 bases had no gene match. The CDR3 extends over 16 amino acids. CDR1 is LNHDA and CDR2 is SQIVND in the germline V gene (reference sequence).

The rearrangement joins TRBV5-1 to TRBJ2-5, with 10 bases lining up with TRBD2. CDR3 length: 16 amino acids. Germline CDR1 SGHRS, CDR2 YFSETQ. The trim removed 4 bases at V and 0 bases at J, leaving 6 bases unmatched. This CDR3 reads CASSISGGTDQETQYF. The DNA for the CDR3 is TGCGCCAGCAGCATTAGCGGGGGGACGGACCAAGAGACCCAGTACTTC.

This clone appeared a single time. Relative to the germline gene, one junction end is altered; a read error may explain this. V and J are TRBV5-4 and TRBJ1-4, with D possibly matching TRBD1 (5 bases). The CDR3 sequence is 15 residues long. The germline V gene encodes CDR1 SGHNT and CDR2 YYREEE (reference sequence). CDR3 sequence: CASSQGLGGREKLFF. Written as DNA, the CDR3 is TGCGCCAGCAGCCAGGGACTGGGAGGGCGTGAAAAACTGTTTTTT. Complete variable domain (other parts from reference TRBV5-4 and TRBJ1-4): ETGVTQSPTHLIKTRGQQVTLRCSSQSGHNTVSWYQQALGQGPQFIFQYYREEENGRGNFPPRFSGLQFPNYSSELNVNALELDDSALYLCASSQGLGGREKLFFGSGTQLSVL.

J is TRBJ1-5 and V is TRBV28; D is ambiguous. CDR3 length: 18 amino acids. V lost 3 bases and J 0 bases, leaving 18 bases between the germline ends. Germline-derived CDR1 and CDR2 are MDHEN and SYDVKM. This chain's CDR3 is CASSLSRVSGYSNQPQHF. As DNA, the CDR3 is TGTGCCAGCAGTTTGTCGCGGGTCTCAGGCTATAGCAATCAGCCCCAGCATTTT.

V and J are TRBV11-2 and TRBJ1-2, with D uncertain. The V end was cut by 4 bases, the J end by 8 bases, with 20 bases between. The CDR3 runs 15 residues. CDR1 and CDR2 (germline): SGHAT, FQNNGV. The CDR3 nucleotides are TGTGCCAGCAGCTCGACACGGCAGATAAGTTTGGGCTACACCTTC. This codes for CASSSTRQISLGYTF.

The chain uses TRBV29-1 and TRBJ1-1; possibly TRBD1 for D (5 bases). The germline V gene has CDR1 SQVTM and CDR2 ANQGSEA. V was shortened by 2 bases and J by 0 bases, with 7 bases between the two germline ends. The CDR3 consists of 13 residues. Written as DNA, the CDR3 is TGCAGCGTTGAAACAGGTATGAACACTGAAGCTTTCTTT. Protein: CSVETGMNTEAFF.

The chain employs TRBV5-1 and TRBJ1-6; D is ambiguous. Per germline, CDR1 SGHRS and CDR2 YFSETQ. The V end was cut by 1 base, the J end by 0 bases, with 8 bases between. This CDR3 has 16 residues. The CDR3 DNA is TGCGCCAGCAGCTTGATTGCGAGCTCCTATAATTCACCCCTCCACTTT. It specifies CASSLIASSYNSPLHF.

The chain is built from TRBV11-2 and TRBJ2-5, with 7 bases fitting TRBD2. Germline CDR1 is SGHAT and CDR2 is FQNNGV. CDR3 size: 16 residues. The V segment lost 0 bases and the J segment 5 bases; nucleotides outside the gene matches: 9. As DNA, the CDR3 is TGTGCCAGCAGCTTAGAAGTTGGCGGGGGATCGGAGACCCAGTACTTC. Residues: CASSLEVGGGSETQYF.

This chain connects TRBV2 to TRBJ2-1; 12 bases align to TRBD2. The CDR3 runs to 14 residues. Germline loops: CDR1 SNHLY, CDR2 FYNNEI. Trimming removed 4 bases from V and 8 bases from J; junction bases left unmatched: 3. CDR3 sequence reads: CASSGLAGGHEQFF. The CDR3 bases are TGTGCCAGCAGTGGGCTAGCGGGGGGGCATGAGCAGTTCTTC.

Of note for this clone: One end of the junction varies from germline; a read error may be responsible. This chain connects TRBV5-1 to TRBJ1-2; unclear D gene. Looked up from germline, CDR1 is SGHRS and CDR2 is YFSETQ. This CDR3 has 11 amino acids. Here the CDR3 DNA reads TGTGCCAGCAGCTTGTTAAGTGGCTACACCTTC. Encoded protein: CASSLLSGYTF.

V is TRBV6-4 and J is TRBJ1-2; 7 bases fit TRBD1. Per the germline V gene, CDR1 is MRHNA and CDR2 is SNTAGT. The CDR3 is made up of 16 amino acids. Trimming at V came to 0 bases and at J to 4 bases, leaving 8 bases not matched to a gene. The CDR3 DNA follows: TGTGCCAGCAGTGACTCTGGGAGCAGGGGGTCCTATGGCTACACCTTC. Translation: CASSDSGSRGSYGYTF.

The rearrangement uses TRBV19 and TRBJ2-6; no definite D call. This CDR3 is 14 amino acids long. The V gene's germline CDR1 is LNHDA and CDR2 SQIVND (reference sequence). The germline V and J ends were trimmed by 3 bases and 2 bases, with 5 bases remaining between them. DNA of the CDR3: TGTGCCAGTAGTATCTTAGCTGGGGCCAACGTCCTGACTTTC. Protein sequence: CASSILAGANVLTF. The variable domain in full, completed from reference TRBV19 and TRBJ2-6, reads DGGITQSPKYLFRKEGQNVTLSCEQNLNHDAMYWYRQDPGQGLRLIYYSQIVNDFQKGDIAEGYSVSREKKESFPLTVTSAQKNPTAFYLCASSILAGANVLTFGAGSRLTVL.

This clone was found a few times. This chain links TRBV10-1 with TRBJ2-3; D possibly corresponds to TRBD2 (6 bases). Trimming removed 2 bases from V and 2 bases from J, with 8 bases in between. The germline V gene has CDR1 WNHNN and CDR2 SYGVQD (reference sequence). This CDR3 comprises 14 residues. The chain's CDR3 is CASSEGGSTDTQYF. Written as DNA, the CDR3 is TGCGCCAGCAGTGAGGGGGGGTCCACAGATACGCAGTATTTT.

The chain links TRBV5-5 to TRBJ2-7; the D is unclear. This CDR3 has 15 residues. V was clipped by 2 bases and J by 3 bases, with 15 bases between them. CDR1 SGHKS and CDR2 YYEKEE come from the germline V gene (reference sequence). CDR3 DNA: TGTGCCAGCAGCTTCAAGGCTCTGATTGACTACGAGCAGTACTTC. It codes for CASSFKALIDYEQYF.